The sample holds many counts of the clone carrying this T cell receptor (beta chain). What it binds is not known. Unique molecular identifiers tagged the TCRbeta library. Each CDR3 protein is one row after TCRdb ran MiXCR on the PCR reads. The table shows fewer than 350,000 distinct CDR3 sequences, with 9.5% to 13% occurring only once. The data were obtained in a study of T-cell reconstitution after alpha-beta-depleted transplantation in children. Study results and caveats: Expanded graft clones numbering several hundred reportedly gave rise to alpha-beta T cells about two months after transplant.

Between the trimmed V and J ends, which lost 5 bases and 4 bases, there was a span of 13 bases. The CDR3 length is 14 residues. CDR1 is MNHEY, CDR2 SMNVEV, per germline (reference sequence). Source: PBMCs, taken before TCRalphabeta/CD19-depleted stem cell transplant. The V and J genes are TRBV27 and TRBJ2-3, with D possibly TRBD1 on 6 matching bases. This TCR was sampled from a boy younger than two with acute myeloid leukemia, due to receive a stem cell transplant. The CDR3 region has the DNA TGTGCCAGCAGTCCGCTTACAGGGTCAGATACGCAGTATTTT. This translates into CASSPLTGSDTQYF.